The sequence of this T cell receptor beta chain was determined in a study of blood T cells in healthy people across ages. Looked up from germline, CDR1 is WNHNN and CDR2 is SYGVQD (reference sequence). CDR3 size: 15 residues. The second PCR ran roughly 6 to 11 cycles with a sample-barcoded 5' primer and J-beta primers. MiXCR, applied by TCRdb to the 5' RACE reads, yields one record per CDR3 protein. This repertoire shows 1.5 million to 2 million distinct CDR3 sequences, about 50% found once; its top ten account for approximately 2.1%. V usage is TRBV10-1 and J usage is TRBJ2-7; 12 bases match TRBD2. The assigned J gene may be wrong: the sequence end matches TRBJ2-5 better. Sequencing used blood. The source is a woman aged 40 to 49 in good health. This CDR3 is CASSKRLAGDETQYF. CDR3 bases: TGCGCCAGCAGTAAAAGACTAGCGGGGGACGAGACCCAGTACTTC.